A single sample is the source of the 4 T cell receptor beta chains below, sequenced in a study of cytomegalovirus exposure and HLA in healthy donors. With 60 Vbeta and 13 Jbeta primers, the PCR was carried out. Profiled with immunoSEQ multiplex PCR; TCRdb holds only in-frame clones, not every one. This sample carries about 68,000 clones, 75% to 90% of them seen once, and the ten largest clones take around 7%. Source material: PBMCs. These receptors were obtained from a human donor in good health.

The chain is built from TRBV12-5 and TRBJ1-2; no firm D call. Trimming removed 5 bases from V and 8 bases from J, with 9 bases in between. The CDR3 consists of 11 residues. Germline V gives CDR1 LGHNT, CDR2 FRNRAP. The chain's CDR3 is CASGTTGGYTF. The CDR3 DNA follows: TGTGCTAGTGGTACGACGGGGGGCTACACCTTC. Together with reference TRBV12-5 and TRBJ1-2, the CDR3 gives the full variable domain: DARVTQTPRHKVTEMGQEVTMRCQPILGHNTVFWYRQTMMQGLELLAYFRNRAPLDDSGMPKDRFSAEMPDATLATLKIQPSEPRDSAVYFCASGTTGGYTFGSGTRLTVV.

The chain employs TRBV9 and TRBJ2-3, with 10 positions matching TRBD2. The CDR3 has 15 amino acids. Germline V gives CDR1 SGDLS, CDR2 YYNGEE. The V segment lost 5 bases and the J segment 5 bases; nucleotides outside the gene matches: 8. The CDR3, as DNA: TGTGCCAGCAGGGAAGCGGGGGGGACCATAGATACGCAGTATTTT. It encodes CASREAGGTIDTQYF.

The chain's CDR3 is CASSTRSGGGGELFF. The CDR3 nucleotides are TGTGCCAGTAGTACACGGAGCGGGGGAGGCGGGGAGCTGTTTTTT. The chain links TRBV19 to TRBJ2-2; 8 bases agree with TRBD2. V dropped 4 bases and J dropped 7; count of bases not matched to a gene: 8. The germline CDR1 and CDR2 sequences are LNHDA and SQIVND (reference sequence). The CDR3 covers 15 residues.

The chain links TRBV6-5 to TRBJ2-5; 7 bases are a match to TRBD1. The J segment lost 11 bases and the V segment lost 6 bases, leaving 9 bases of the junction unmatched. Germline lookup yields CDR1 MNHEY and CDR2 SVGAGI. The CDR3 covers 12 residues. DNA for the CDR3: TGTGCCAGCAGCCGGACAGGTCTAGAGCAGTACTTC. It encodes CASSRTGLEQYF.